A single sample gave rise to the 14 T cell receptor beta chains below, sequenced in a study of blood T cell repertoires in COVID-19. Clones were sequenced by immunoSEQ multiplex PCR, and TCRdb holds only the in-frame ones, with some missing. This table holds approximately 110,000 clones, about two thirds found once. Sequencing used peripheral blood. These receptors came from a human donor with acute or convalescent COVID-19. The donor label of this sample is uncertain.

The rearrangement links TRBV7-8 to TRBJ1-5; D is uncertain. V gave up 0 bases and J gave up 0 bases, with 6 bases separating them. CDR1 SGHVS and CDR2 FQNEAQ come from the germline V gene. The CDR3 covers 15 residues. For the CDR3, the DNA is TGTGCCAGCAGCTTAGCCGGAGATAGCAATCAGCCCCAGCATTTT. Protein product: CASSLAGDSNQPQHF.

V usage is TRBV2 and J usage is TRBJ1-1; TRBD1 matches 11 bases. This CDR3 is built from 17 residues. V trimming: 3 bases; J trimming: 5 bases; junction bases outside the gene matches: 11. Germline lookup yields CDR1 SNHLY and CDR2 FYNNEI. The CDR3 nucleotides read TGTGCCAGCAGTGACATGGGACAGGGGGGTAGCTGGACTGAAGCTTTCTTT. This translates into CASSDMGQGGSWTEAFF.

The sample holds one count of this clone. The rearrangement uses TRBV19 and TRBJ2-4, with D perhaps TRBD1 (6 bases). The germline V gene encodes CDR1 LNHDA and CDR2 SQIVND (reference sequence). The length of the CDR3 is 13 residues. V was clipped by 0 bases and J by 11 bases, with 11 bases between them. The CDR3 DNA reads TGTGCCAGTAGTATAGACCTGTACAGGGTTCAGTACTTC. This encodes CASSIDLYRVQYF.

This clone was recorded once. J is TRBJ1-2 and V is TRBV7-2, with TRBD1 identical over 7 bases. The germline gives CDR1 SGHTA, CDR2 FQGNSA. The CDR3 extends over 13 amino acids. Germline trimming cut 6 bases from V and 4 bases from J; bases unmatched to any gene: 5. CDR3 amino acids: CASSRDSSYGYTF. The CDR3 DNA follows: TGTGCCAGCAGTCGGGACAGTTCCTATGGCTACACCTTC.

The chain has TRBV5-6 and TRBJ1-1, with 7 positions matching TRBD1. The junction had 7 bases not matched to a gene; V was cut back by 0 bases and J by 5 bases. The CDR3 totals 15 residues. CDR1 SGHDT and CDR2 YYEEEE come from the germline V gene. CDR3 coding DNA: TGTGCCAGCAGCTTGGCCGGGACAGTGGGGACTGAAGCTTTCTTT. Translated: CASSLAGTVGTEAFF.

The V call is TRBV7-8, the J call TRBJ1-5, with D maybe TRBD1 (6 bases). This CDR3 has 16 amino acids. V was cut by 5 bases and J by 0 bases, with 14 bases left in between. The germline V gene encodes CDR1 SGHVS and CDR2 FQNEAQ. In DNA form, the CDR3 reads TGTGCCAGCAGCGCCGGGACACCGTATAGCAATCAGCCCCAGCATTTT. It translates to CASSAGTPYSNQPQHF.

The J gene is TRBJ2-5, the V gene TRBV5-1, with 10 bases fitting TRBD2. The CDR3 totals 16 residues. The germline gives CDR1 SGHRS, CDR2 YFSETQ. With 4 bases clipped from V and 3 bases from J, the junction kept 9 bases outside the gene matches. CDR3 residues: CASSAGTSAFKETQYF. The DNA for the CDR3 is TGCGCCAGCAGCGCCGGGACTAGCGCTTTTAAAGAGACCCAGTACTTC.

The V gene is TRBV18, the J gene TRBJ1-2, with 8 bases that match TRBD1. Germline V lookup: CDR1 KGHSH, CDR2 LQKENI. This CDR3 comprises 14 residues. V lost 4 bases and J lost 1; bases outside the gene matches: 2. The CDR3 bases are TGTGCCAGCTCACTGACAGGGGATAACTATGGCTACACCTTC. The encoded protein is CASSLTGDNYGYTF.

This chain joins TRBV12-5 and TRBJ2-1; 8 bases fit TRBD1. Trimming cost V 1 base and J 4 bases; bases outside gene matches: 6. Germline-derived CDR1 and CDR2 are LGHNT and FRNRAP. This CDR3 has 16 residues. CDR3 loop: CASGLGGTGQYNEQFF. The CDR3 DNA follows: TGTGCTAGTGGTTTGGGGGGGACAGGACAATACAATGAGCAGTTCTTC.

This chain joins TRBV5-4 and TRBJ2-1; 8 bases map to TRBD2. This CDR3 is 16 amino acids long. Germline V lookup: CDR1 SGHNT, CDR2 YYREEE (reference sequence). V was pared by 0 bases and J by 4 bases, with 6 bases of the junction left unmatched. The DNA of the CDR3 is TGTGCCAGCAGCTTGGCGGGGGGGCCGGGATACAATGAGCAGTTCTTC. Its translation is CASSLAGGPGYNEQFF.

The CDR3 sequence: CASSPRQGGLKEAFF. The CDR3 bases are TGTGCCAGCAGCCCCCGACAGGGCGGCCTCAAGGAAGCTTTCTTT. The chain is built from TRBV3-1 (or the pseudogene TRBV3-2) and TRBJ1-1; 7 bases map to TRBD1. V lost 4 bases to trimming and J lost 8 bases; unmatched junction nucleotides: 13. Germline V gene lookup returns CDR1 LGHDT and CDR2 YNNKEL (reference sequence). The CDR3 is 15 amino acids.

The V call is TRBV11-2, the J call TRBJ1-1; no reliable D call. V was trimmed by 3 bases and J by 5 bases, leaving 7 bases between them. CDR1 and CDR2 (germline): SGHAT, FQNNGV. The CDR3 has 12 amino acids. CDR3 nucleotides: TGTGCCAGCAGCTTTGGCAGAACTGAAGCTTTCTTT. Protein sequence: CASSFGRTEAFF.

The chain employs TRBV30 and TRBJ1-6; 7 bases agree with TRBD1. Germline V lookup: CDR1 GTSNPN, CDR2 SVGIG (reference sequence). Unmatched junction bases numbered 12, after V lost 3 bases and J lost 10 bases. There are 15 residues in the CDR3. CDR3 in amino acids: CAWSSIQGRRSPLHF. CDR3 DNA: TGTGCCTGGAGCTCTATACAGGGGAGAAGGTCACCCCTCCACTTT.

The chain uses TRBV18 and TRBJ1-5; a weak D match, TRBD1 (5 bases). V was clipped by 1 base and J by 4 bases, with 8 bases between them. This CDR3 contains 14 residues. Germline lookup yields CDR1 KGHSH and CDR2 LQKENI. In DNA form, the CDR3 reads TGTGCCAGCTCACCACAGGGGCTAAATCAGCCCCAGCATTTT. It yields the protein CASSPQGLNQPQHF.